Below are 22 T cell receptor beta chains sequenced from a single sample in a study of shared clonotypes between healthy human individuals. Naive CD8 cells comprised CD45RO-negative, CCR7-positively selected cells, excluding terminally differentiated effector memory CD45RA+ cells. Here immunoSEQ multiplex PCR was the method, and the copy in TCRdb shows in-frame clones only, minus some. The profile covers under 600,000 clones, with 98% appearing a single time and 0.25% to 0.35% taken by the ten largest. The sample was naive CD8+ T cells sorted from blood. The origin of the receptors is a man aged 25 to 45 in good health.

This sequence joins TRBV5-6 and TRBJ2-3; 15 bases agree with TRBD2. Germline lookup yields CDR1 SGHDT and CDR2 YYEEEE. J gave up 3 bases and V 6 bases, and 11 bases lay outside the gene matches. The length of the CDR3 is 18 residues. The CDR3 DNA is TGTGCCAGCACCCGGACTAGCGGGAGGGGGTTTAGGACAGATACGCAGTATTTT. Translation: CASTRTSGRGFRTDTQYF.

The gene calls are TRBV7-9 and TRBJ2-7, with a weak D call TRBD2 (5 bases). Germline loops: CDR1 SEHNR, CDR2 FQNEAQ (reference sequence). Trimming shortened V by 7 bases and J by 3 bases, and 10 bases separated the two germline ends. The CDR3 extends over 12 amino acids. In nucleotides, the CDR3 is TGTGCCAGCACCTCGGACTTCTACGAGCAGTACTTC. Encoded protein: CASTSDFYEQYF.

The chain uses TRBV15 and TRBJ1-1, with TRBD1 as a possible D gene (5 bases). The CDR3 length is 16 residues. In germline, CDR1 is LNHNV, CDR2 YYDKDF (reference sequence). V dropped 4 bases and J dropped 0 bases, with 15 bases sitting between them. Here the CDR3 reads CATSKGQGRLNTEAFF. CDR3 DNA sequence: TGTGCCACCAGCAAAGGGCAGGGACGGTTGAACACTGAAGCTTTCTTT.

The gene calls are TRBV29-1 and TRBJ2-7; 7 bases match TRBD2. Germline V gives CDR1 SQVTM, CDR2 ANQGSEA. CDR3 length equals 15 residues. Losses at the gene ends were 3 bases for V and 2 bases for J; bases not matched to a gene: 10. Written as DNA, the CDR3 is TGCAGCGTTGAGTCGGCGCGGGAGAACACCTACGAGCAGTACTTC. This encodes CSVESARENTYEQYF.

This chain links TRBV7-8 with TRBJ2-7; D might be TRBD1 (5 bases). V lost 5 bases and J 7 bases, leaving 15 bases between the germline ends. Germline V gene sequence: CDR1 SGHVS, CDR2 FQNEAQ. The CDR3 spans 13 residues. CDR3 DNA: TGTGCCAGCAGCAGCGAAGGGGTGTGGGAGCAGTACTTC. It specifies CASSSEGVWEQYF.

This rearrangement joins TRBV30 to TRBJ2-7; TRBD1 agrees at 9 bases. V lost 4 bases to trimming and J lost 3 bases; unmatched junction nucleotides: 7. The CDR3 runs to 14 residues. The V gene's germline CDR1 is GTSNPN and CDR2 SVGIG (reference sequence). The DNA for the CDR3 is TGTGCCTGGACCCAGGGGACAGGGATCTACGAGCAGTACTTC. Translated, it gives CAWTQGTGIYEQYF.

This clone was seen only once. This sequence joins TRBV25-1 and TRBJ2-7; 10 bases align to TRBD1. Germline V gene data show CDR1 as MGHDK and CDR2 as SYGVNS. This CDR3 spans 17 amino acids. With 3 bases clipped from V and 3 bases from J, the junction kept 11 bases outside the gene matches. CDR3 sequence (DNA): TGTGCCAGCAGTGATGACAGGGGGCCTTCCCTTAACTACGAGCAGTACTTC. This translates into CASSDDRGPSLNYEQYF.

V usage is TRBV5-1 and J usage is TRBJ2-3, with D unclear. Germline V gene sequence: CDR1 SGHRS, CDR2 YFSETQ. This CDR3 comprises 16 residues. V was cut by 4 bases and J by 0 bases, with 15 bases left in between. The DNA of the CDR3 is TGCGCCAGCAGCCCACGAACTAACCCGAGCACAGATACGCAGTATTTT. Its protein is CASSPRTNPSTDTQYF. Using reference TRBV5-1 and TRBJ2-3 for the parts outside the CDR3, the full variable domain is KAGVTQTPRYLIKTRGQQVTLSCSPISGHRSVSWYQQTPGQGLQFLFEYFSETQRNKGNFPGRFSGRQFSNSRSEMNVSTLELGDSALYLCASSPRTNPSTDTQYFGPGTRLTVL.

The chain links TRBV7-3 to TRBJ2-7; no clear D. Per germline, CDR1 SGHTA and CDR2 FQGTGA. The V gene lost 3 bases and the J gene lost 2 bases, with 14 bases spanning the gap. The CDR3 runs to 15 residues. CDR3 in DNA: TGTGCCAGCAGCTTTCCGGACCCCGCCGCCTACGAGCAGTACTTC. Translated, it gives CASSFPDPAAYEQYF.

The CDR3 DNA sequence: TGCGCCAGCAGCCCTGGGGCCCCGAGGGACGAGCAGTACTTC. This translates into CASSPGAPRDEQYF. The chain carries TRBV4-1 and TRBJ2-7; D might be TRBD1 or TRBD2, each matching 5 bases. Germline V CDR1 and CDR2: MGHRA, YSYEKL. Trimming cost V 4 bases and J 5 bases, with 15 bases left between them. CDR3 size: 14 residues.

The genes are TRBV4-1 and TRBJ2-7; 10 bases match TRBD1. Germline loops: CDR1 MGHRA, CDR2 YSYEKL. CDR3 length equals 15 residues. V lost 4 bases and J lost 5; bases outside the gene matches: 8. CDR3 nucleotide sequence: TGCGCCAGCAGCCTTACCCCCGGGACAGGGGACGAGCAGTACTTC. It yields the protein CASSLTPGTGDEQYF.

The chain recombines TRBV29-1 with TRBJ2-7; 8 bases align to TRBD1. CDR1 and CDR2 from the germline V gene are SQVTM and ANQGSEA. This CDR3 has 13 amino acids. The junction had 7 bases not matched to a gene; V was cut back by 3 bases and J by 6 bases. This chain's CDR3 is CSVDGQGAGEQYF. DNA of the CDR3: TGCAGCGTTGATGGGCAGGGGGCTGGCGAGCAGTACTTC.

The V call is TRBV29-1, the J call TRBJ2-7; 7 positions match TRBD1. The CDR3 covers 13 residues. V lost 4 bases to trimming and J lost 4 bases; unmatched junction nucleotides: 7. The germline V gene encodes CDR1 SQVTM and CDR2 ANQGSEA. The CDR3 is CSVVTGERYEQYF. CDR3 nucleotides: TGCAGCGTTGTAACAGGGGAAAGGTACGAGCAGTACTTC.

The chain uses TRBV7-8 and TRBJ1-3; D is unresolved. Germline-derived CDR1 and CDR2 are SGHVS and FQNEAQ. The CDR3 is 12 residues long. Trimming took off 4 bases at V and 7 bases at J, with 8 bases between the two ends. CDR3 DNA sequence: TGTGCCAGCAGCTCAGACCTCAACACCATATATTTT. It yields the protein CASSSDLNTIYF.

The CDR3 coding sequence is TGTGCCAGCAGCGCTACTGGGTCAGTTCCCTATGGGACTGAAGCTTTCTTT. Protein product: CASSATGSVPYGTEAFF. The chain combines TRBV7-9 with TRBJ1-1, with unresolved D. CDR3 size: 17 residues. Germline-derived CDR1 and CDR2 are SEHNR and FQNEAQ (reference sequence). Trimming took off 5 bases at V and 5 bases at J, with 24 bases between the two ends.

The V call is TRBV30, the J call TRBJ1-2; TRBD1 matches at 8 bases. Losses at the gene ends were 2 bases for V and 4 bases for J; bases not matched to a gene: 15. Germline V CDR1 and CDR2: GTSNPN, SVGIG (reference sequence). The CDR3 covers 17 residues. The CDR3 bases are TGTGCCTGGAGTCCAGCCCTCGGGACAGGCAGGATCTATGGCTACACCTTC. Translation gives CAWSPALGTGRIYGYTF.

The chain couples TRBV27 to TRBJ2-7; D not certain. The germline V and J ends were trimmed by 8 bases and 1 base, with 12 bases remaining between them. Germline CDR1 reads MNHEY; CDR2 reads SMNVEV (reference sequence). The CDR3 sequence is 13 residues long. CDR3 in amino acids: CASGRRASYEQYF. The DNA of the CDR3 is TGTGCCAGCGGCCGCCGCGCTTCCTACGAGCAGTACTTC.

The CDR3 bases are TGTGCCAGCTCGGCGGGACAGAACACCGGGGAGCTGTTTTTT. Translating it yields CASSAGQNTGELFF. The V call is TRBV9, the J call TRBJ2-2; D tentatively reads TRBD1 or TRBD2 (6 bases each). The germline CDR1 and CDR2 sequences are SGDLS and YYNGEE. Deletions cut 7 bases from V and 1 base from J, with 11 bases between. The CDR3 covers 14 residues.

The rearrangement links TRBV30 to TRBJ2-7; TRBD2 is a possible D gene (5 bases). The V gene lost 4 bases and the J gene lost 0 bases, with 10 bases spanning the gap. The germline V gene encodes CDR1 GTSNPN and CDR2 SVGIG (reference sequence). The CDR3 loop spans 13 amino acids. The CDR3 coding sequence is TGTGCCTGGAAGGAAGGGAGCTCCTACGAGCAGTACTTC. Translated, it gives CAWKEGSSYEQYF.

The V call is TRBV28, the J call TRBJ2-7; the D is unclear. V lost 2 bases and J 3 bases, leaving 8 bases between the germline ends. The CDR3 has 13 residues. CDR1 and CDR2 (germline): MDHEN, SYDVKM. CDR3 protein: CASSLLTRYEQYF. CDR3 DNA sequence: TGTGCCAGCAGTTTACTCACACGCTACGAGCAGTACTTC.

The sample holds one count of this clone. The rearrangement uses TRBV27 and TRBJ2-2; D is possibly TRBD2 (5 bases). Trimming removed 2 bases from V and 4 bases from J, with 11 bases in between. The CDR3 spans 15 residues. From germline, CDR1 is MNHEY and CDR2 SMNVEV (reference sequence). DNA for the CDR3: TGTGCCAGCAGTTTACTGTGGGAGCGCACCGGGGAGCTGTTTTTT. This translates into CASSLLWERTGELFF.

The chain links TRBV4-1 to TRBJ1-5; the match to TRBD1 covers 8 bases. The ends lost 2 bases at V and 1 base at J; junction bases unmatched: 4. CDR3 length equals 16 residues. Germline CDR1 MGHRA, CDR2 YSYEKL. As DNA, the CDR3 is TGCGCCAGCAGCCAACGGACAGGGCCCAGCAATCAGCCCCAGCATTTT. This gives the protein CASSQRTGPSNQPQHF.